This record concerns one T cell receptor beta chain sequence. Antigen unknown. TCRdb's copy holds only in-frame clones and misses some; the assay was immunoSEQ multiplex PCR. The sample holds 55,000 to 65,000 clones, more than 60% seen once. This record belongs to a study of T cell responses to AZD1222 COVID-19 vaccine. Findings of the study overall: Only a handful of individuals given AZD1222 were seropositive at baseline.

Trimming shortened V by 5 bases and J by 3 bases, and 11 bases separated the two germline ends. Per the germline V gene, CDR1 is MNHEY and CDR2 is SMNVEV (reference sequence). CDR3 length: 14 amino acids. This TCR derives from an adult who received the AZD1222 COVID-19 vaccine. The gene calls are TRBV27 and TRBJ2-1; D uncertain. Sample: peripheral blood, taken 28 days after the second AZD1222 dose. DNA for the CDR3: TGTGCCAGCAGTGTAAGGATAGGCTACAATGAGCAGTTCTTC. Its protein is CASSVRIGYNEQFF.